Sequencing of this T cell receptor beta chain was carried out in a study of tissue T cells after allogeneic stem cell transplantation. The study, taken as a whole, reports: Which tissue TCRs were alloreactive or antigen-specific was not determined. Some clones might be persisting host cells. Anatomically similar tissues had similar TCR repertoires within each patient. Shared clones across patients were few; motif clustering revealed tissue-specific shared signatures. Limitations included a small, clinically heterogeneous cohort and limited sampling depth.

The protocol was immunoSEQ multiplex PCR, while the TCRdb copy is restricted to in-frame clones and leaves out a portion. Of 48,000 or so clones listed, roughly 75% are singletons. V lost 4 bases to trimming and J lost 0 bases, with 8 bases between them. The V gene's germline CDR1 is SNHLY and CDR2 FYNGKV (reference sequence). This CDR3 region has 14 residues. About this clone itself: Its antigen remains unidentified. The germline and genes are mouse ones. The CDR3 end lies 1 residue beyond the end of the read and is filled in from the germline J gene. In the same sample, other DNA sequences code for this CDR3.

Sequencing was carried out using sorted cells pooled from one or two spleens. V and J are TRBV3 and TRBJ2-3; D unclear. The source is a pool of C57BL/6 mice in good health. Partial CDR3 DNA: TGTGCCAGCAGCTCGACAACTAGTGCAGAAACGCTGTAT. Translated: CASSSTTSAETLY. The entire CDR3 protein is CASSSTTSAETLYF.